The 2 T cell receptor beta chains listed next were all sequenced from one sample in a study of cytomegalovirus exposure and HLA in healthy donors. The PCR ran on 60 Vbeta and 13 Jbeta primers. TCRdb's table, derived via immunoSEQ multiplex PCR, lists solely in-frame clones and lacks some. The sample has around 160,000 clones; 65% to 70% are singletons. Specimen: PBMCs. The receptors come from a woman under 30 in good health and CMV-seropositive.

This clone was seen only a few times. V usage is TRBV5-1 and J usage is TRBJ2-4; tentative D call: TRBD1 (6 bases). The CDR3 consists of 13 residues. Trimming cost V 2 bases and J 8 bases, with 11 bases left between them. Germline V gives CDR1 SGHRS, CDR2 YFSETQ. The CDR3, as DNA: TGCGCCAGCAGCTTTCCAGGGGACGACATTCAGTACTTC. This translates into CASSFPGDDIQYF.

The CDR3 sequence: CASRPHSATNEKLFF. DNA for the CDR3: TGTGCCAGCAGGCCCCACAGTGCAACTAATGAAAAACTGTTTTTT. This chain uses TRBV6-1 with TRBJ1-4; the D is unclear. Trimming pared 6 bases from V and 0 bases from J, leaving 11 bases between. The CDR3 runs to 15 residues. Germline CDR1 MNHNS, CDR2 SASEGT.